Below are 18 T cell receptor beta chains sequenced from a single sample in a study of T cells in Graves' hyperthyroidism and ophthalmopathy. RNA transcripts were the template for amplifying TCR beta CDR3 regions. First-round RT-PCR of the TCR CDR3 relied on the HTBI primer set. Each CDR3 protein is one row after TCRdb ran MiXCR on the multiplex PCR reads. The sample holds about 570,000 distinct CDR3 sequences, 35% to 55% seen once. The sample comprised peripheral blood or thyroid tissue (not recorded which). The receptors originated from an adult woman with Graves' disease, either hyperthyroidism or ophthalmopathy (not recorded which).

This clonotype was observed at least ten times. The CDR3 loop reads CATGPPLGAGETYEQYF. Written as DNA, the CDR3 is TGTGCCACCGGGCCCCCTTTAGGAGCGGGAGAGACCTACGAGCAGTACTTC. The rearrangement uses TRBV10-3 and TRBJ2-7, with TRBD2 matching over 8 bases. Germline V lookup: CDR1 ENHRY, CDR2 SYGVKD. The CDR3 spans 17 residues. The V and J ends lost 10 bases and 2 bases, in that order; junction bases with no gene match: 19.

In regard to this clonotype: A much larger clone is a single base away; this may be a read error. The chain is built from TRBV20-1 and TRBJ1-5; no definite D call. This CDR3 has 16 residues. From germline, CDR1 is DFQATT and CDR2 SNEGSKA (reference sequence). CDR3 DNA sequence: TGCAGTGCTATATCGCGTCCCGGGGAGAGCAATCAGCTCCAGCATTTT. Its protein is CSAISRPGESNQLQHF.

This clonotype came up many times. The gene calls are TRBV12-3 or TRBV12-4 and TRBJ2-2; D is perhaps TRBD1 (5 bases). Trimming removed 2 bases from V and 1 base from J, with 5 bases in between. This CDR3 region has 14 residues. Written as DNA, the CDR3 is TGTGCCAGCAGTTTAAGGGGGAACACCGGGGAGCTGTTTTTT. Protein product: CASSLRGNTGELFF.

This clonotype was seen a single time. A much larger clone sits a single nucleotide away, making a read error possible. This sequence joins TRBV27 and TRBJ1-2; 7 bases agree with TRBD1. V shed 7 bases and J 1 base; nucleotides not matched to a gene: 3. The CDR3 is 13 residues long. Germline V gene lookup returns CDR1 MNHEY and CDR2 SMNVEV (reference sequence). CDR3 bases: TGTGCCAGCATGGGACAGCTTAACTATGGCTACACCTTC. Translated: CASMGQLNYGYTF.

This clonotype was observed many times. The gene calls are TRBV27 and TRBJ1-1, with 10 bases aligning to TRBD1. V lost 5 bases, J lost 3 bases, and 6 bases stayed unmatched. Looked up from germline, CDR1 is MNHEY and CDR2 is SMNVEV (reference sequence). The CDR3 runs to 15 residues. The CDR3 DNA sequence: TGTGCCAGCAGTCCTTGGGACAGGGGCGACACTGAAGCTTTCTTT. Translation gives CASSPWDRGDTEAFF.

This clonotype was seen a few times. The chain employs TRBV2 and TRBJ2-5, with a possible D match to TRBD2 (5 bases). The ends were cut back, 3 bases at V and 5 bases at J, with 16 bases in the middle. CDR3 length: 15 amino acids. Per germline, CDR1 SNHLY and CDR2 FYNNEI. CDR3 nucleotides: TGTGCCAGCAGTGATACGGCAGAGGGTTGGGAGACCCAGTACTTC. Its translation is CASSDTAEGWETQYF.

This sequence joins TRBV14 and TRBJ1-2; 7 bases are a match to TRBD1. The CDR3 totals 14 residues. Trimming removed 4 bases from V and 2 bases from J; junction bases left unmatched: 4. The V gene's germline CDR1 is SGHDN and CDR2 FVKESK. The chain's CDR3 is CASSLGQDNYGYTF. The CDR3 coding sequence is TGTGCCAGCAGCCTCGGACAGGACAACTATGGCTACACCTTC.

This clonotype was counted at least ten times. J is TRBJ2-7 and V is TRBV5-1; 12 bases agree with TRBD1. V was clipped by 3 bases and J by 3 bases; unmatched bases: 7. Germline V gene sequence: CDR1 SGHRS, CDR2 YFSETQ. This CDR3 region has 16 residues. The CDR3 DNA follows: TGCGCCAGCAGCTGGGGGGGGACAGGGGGCAGCTACGAGCAGTACTTC. It encodes CASSWGGTGGSYEQYF.

The rearrangement joins TRBV7-9 to TRBJ2-7, with D tentatively TRBD1 or TRBD2 (6 bases each). The germline V gene encodes CDR1 SEHNR and CDR2 FQNEAQ (reference sequence). The CDR3 totals 13 residues. Between the trimmed V and J ends, which lost 8 bases and 6 bases, there was a span of 17 bases. The DNA of the CDR3 is TGTGCCAGCTCCCTAGCAGGGGACTCCGAGCAGTACTTC. Its translation is CASSLAGDSEQYF. Full variable domain (remainder filled in from reference TRBV7-9 and TRBJ2-7): DTGVSQNPRHKITKRGQNVTFRCDPISEHNRLYWYRQTLGQGPEFLTYFQNEAQLEKSRLLSDRFSAERPKGSFSTLEIQRTEQGDSAMYLCASSLAGDSEQYFGPGTRLTVT.

The table lists this clonotype with many counts. The rearrangement links TRBV5-1 to TRBJ1-1; possible D gene TRBD1, 6 bases. This CDR3 is 14 amino acids long. In germline, CDR1 is SGHRS, CDR2 YFSETQ. Trimming removed 3 bases from V and 4 bases from J, with 13 bases in between. The CDR3 DNA reads as TGCGCCAGCAGCTCAGGGGATAGTCGCACTGAAGCTTTCTTT. It is translated as CASSSGDSRTEAFF.

In its sample, this clonotype was seen a few times. The V and J genes are TRBV28 and TRBJ1-2; D perhaps matches TRBD1 (5 bases). This CDR3 has 18 amino acids. Germline-derived CDR1 and CDR2 are MDHEN and SYDVKM. Between the trimmed V and J ends, which lost 5 bases and 3 bases, there was a span of 25 bases. CDR3 coding DNA: TGTGCCAGCAGTCCTATTCCCAAACGACAGATAGTTGACTATGGCTACACCTTC. Translating gives CASSPIPKRQIVDYGYTF.

The genes are TRBV5-1 and TRBJ2-6; 14 positions match TRBD2. The V gene end was trimmed by 4 bases and the J gene end by 0 bases; junction bases not matched to a gene: 6. Germline CDR1 SGHRS, CDR2 YFSETQ. The CDR3 covers 19 residues. CDR3 DNA: TGCGCCAGCAGCACTGGGACTAGCGGGGGAACCTCTGGGGCCAACGTCCTGACTTTC. The encoded protein is CASSTGTSGGTSGANVLTF. Supplemented by reference TRBV5-1 and TRBJ2-6, the full variable domain reads KAGVTQTPRYLIKTRGQQVTLSCSPISGHRSVSWYQQTPGQGLQFLFEYFSETQRNKGNFPGRFSGRQFSNSRSEMNVSTLELGDSALYLCASSTGTSGGTSGANVLTFGAGSRLTVL.

This clonotype has a count of ten or more. The chain employs TRBV6-6 and TRBJ1-6; the D gene is possibly TRBD1 (6 bases). The CDR3 runs 14 residues. The ends were cut back, 6 bases at V and 7 bases at J, with 13 bases in the middle. From germline, CDR1 is MNHNY and CDR2 SVGAGI (reference sequence). The CDR3 spells CASSIDRRNSPLHF. CDR3 DNA: TGTGCCAGCAGCATTGACAGGAGAAATTCACCCCTCCACTTT.

This clonotype appeared many times. J is TRBJ1-1 and V is TRBV2; possibly TRBD1 for D (6 bases). The V gene's germline CDR1 is SNHLY and CDR2 FYNNEI. The length of the CDR3 is 13 residues. Trimming left V 6 bases short and J 5 bases short, with 13 bases between. The CDR3 region is CASSHRVGTEAFF. In nucleotides, the CDR3 is TGTGCCAGCAGCCACAGGGTCGGGACTGAAGCTTTCTTT.

This CDR3 reads CASSPPLGTGVSGELFF. CDR3 bases: TGTGCCAGCTCACCACCGCTGGGGACAGGGGTCTCCGGGGAGCTGTTTTTT. This chain joins TRBV10-3 and TRBJ2-2; 10 bases agree with TRBD1. The V and J ends lost 10 bases and 6 bases, in that order; junction bases with no gene match: 17. Germline lookup yields CDR1 ENHRY and CDR2 SYGVKD. This CDR3 comprises 17 residues.

The chain employs TRBV5-1 and TRBJ2-5, with 12 bases identical to TRBD2. Germline V gene data show CDR1 as SGHRS and CDR2 as YFSETQ. Germline trimming cut 2 bases from V and 5 bases from J; bases unmatched to any gene: 4. The CDR3 contains 15 residues. The CDR3 here is CASSLGLAGSETQYF. CDR3 bases: TGCGCCAGCAGCTTAGGACTAGCGGGATCTGAGACCCAGTACTTC.

At least ten counts were recorded for this clonotype. V and J are TRBV6-6 and TRBJ1-2; TRBD1 matches 9 bases. Germline V gene sequence: CDR1 MNHNY, CDR2 SVGAGI (reference sequence). The CDR3 length is 12 residues. Losses at the gene ends were 5 bases for V and 7 bases for J; bases not matched to a gene: 2. The CDR3 DNA reads TGTGCCAGCAGTGGACAGGGGACTGGCTACACCTTC. It yields the protein CASSGQGTGYTF.

The chain joins TRBV7-2 to TRBJ2-5; 8 bases match TRBD2. The V and J ends lost 1 base and 5 bases, in that order; junction bases with no gene match: 6. This CDR3 is 15 amino acids long. Germline CDR1 and CDR2: SGHTA and FQGNSA. CDR3 sequence: CASSLGGLVYETQYF. CDR3 DNA: TGTGCCAGCAGCTTAGGGGGACTAGTTTACGAGACCCAGTACTTC.